This T cell receptor beta chain was observed in a study of T cells in Graves' hyperthyroidism and ophthalmopathy (dated by TCRdb to between 2017 and 2020). Study-level background: Peripheral blood was sampled at the time of initial diagnosis, prior to any treatment. TCR V-J signatures able to tell the groups apart were searched for in a discovery cohort of 90 to 100 patients, of whom over 40 had Graves' ophthalmopathy and about 60 had stable Graves' hyperthyroidism. Prospective prediction of ophthalmopathy was tested in an independent validation cohort of 18 to 20 hyperthyroidism patients and 17 patients who later progressed to ophthalmopathy. The 100 discovery patients were randomly split 7:3 into training and test sets. The study also compared thyroid tissue and blood T-cell repertoires from five or six Graves' hyperthyroidism patients. After sampling, hyperthyroidism patients received methimazole starting at 30 mg daily, and ophthalmopathy patients received high-dose intravenous methylprednisolone. The paper reports TCR Vbeta CDR3 sequencing of roughly 140 peripheral blood samples: around 45 ophthalmopathy, under 80 hyperthyroidism and around 17 progressor patients.

The germline V gene specifies SGHRS as CDR1 and YFSETQ as CDR2. There are 15 amino acids in the CDR3, from cysteine to phenylalanine inclusive. Just CDR3 DNA is preserved here, 45 bases in frame from base 1. V loses 3 bases, J loses 2 bases, and the germline ends lie 14 bases apart. Overall study outcomes, separate from this receptor: A model built on a 13 V-J signature distinguished ophthalmopathy from stable hyperthyroidism, reaching about 88% sensitivity and around 81% specificity in cross-validation and 80%/75% in testing. Most expanded thyroid clonotypes (frequency above 0.001) were also detected in blood, suggesting blood repertoires may reflect thyroid immune responses. In validation, the model predicted progression to ophthalmopathy a median of approximately 6.3 months before onset, with over 60% sensitivity and roughly 79% specificity. Sample size was not statistically predetermined, and investigators were not blinded to group allocation.

TCR beta CDR3 regions were amplified from RNA transcripts. The first round of RT-PCR for the TCR CDR3 was performed with the HTBI primer set and the Qiagen OneStep RT-PCR kit. A second multiplex PCR round built the libraries, followed by size selection and purification. The libraries were sequenced on an Illumina HiSeq2000 using paired-end 100 bp reads. The original pipeline was this. Raw data were processed with SOAPnuke, discarding reads with adapters, uncalled bases, mean Phred below 15, or no exact constant-primer or identifier match. High-quality paired reads were merged with COPE v1.2.5, and unique nucleotide sequences were defined as clonotypes. MiTCR v1.1 was used to align clonotypes to the IMGT TRBV, TRBD and TRBJ reference segments. Analysis was restricted to V-J combinations with a frequency above 0.0001, which covered 99% to 99.2% of repertoires. A TCS score was defined as the ratio between F50 (clonal expansion) and ExV (chaos), using BLOSUM62-based TCRdist between CDR3 peptides within each V-J. Welch's t-statistics and random forest reduced 500 to 650 V-J features to under 15, which were used in a naive Bayes classifier (R e1071). The public reads were reanalyzed by TCRdb: fastp trimming at Q25, MiXCR alignment, in-frame beta chains only. CDR3 protein sequences are deduplicated, and each keeps its most common genes and DNA. V and J calls and clone size were set by TCRdb, not the authors. This sample gives 350,000 to 450,000 distinct CDR3 sequences in total; approximately 18% of them show up just once. Around 35% of the sample is in the top ten clones.

This clonotype was seen many times. What this receptor recognizes is not known. Base quality data are lacking; no much larger clone is found one base away. Hyperthyroidism patients were aged 18 to 65 years and newly diagnosed, with disease duration of less than 2 months. Any patient with an uncontrolled infection, another autoimmune disease, pregnancy or lactation was excluded. Diagnoses relied on clinical symptoms, serum thyroxine and TRAb, thyroid ultrasound and orbital computed tomography. Blood from progressor patients was collected at the time of first diagnosis with hyperthyroidism, before any ophthalmopathy symptoms had appeared. PBMCs were isolated from approximately 10 ml of fresh peripheral blood by Ficoll-Paque density gradient centrifugation. Progressor patients were initially diagnosed with Graves' hyperthyroidism and developed ophthalmopathy during follow-up. Total RNA was extracted using Trizol reagent, and RNA quality was assessed on an Agilent 2100 Bioanalyzer.

The receptor was isolated from a woman aged 25 to 39 with Graves' hyperthyroidism that later progressed to Graves' ophthalmopathy. Sequencing used blood. The rearranged chain carries TRBV5-1 and TRBJ1-2, with the D gene not confidently named. For the CDR3, the sequence is CASSSGTTGNYGYTF. The bases read TGCGCCAGCAGCTCTGGAACGACTGGGAACTATGGCTACACCTTC.